This is a list of T cell receptor beta chains from one sample in a study of blood T cell repertoires in COVID-19. TCRdb's copy holds only in-frame clones and misses some; the assay was immunoSEQ multiplex PCR. The sample includes about 160,000 clones, approximately 79% seen only once; the top ten take 7%. Sequencing input: peripheral blood. The receptors originated from a woman aged 40 to 50 with COVID-19, enrolled during active disease. Both conserved end residues are part of each CDR3.

V gene,CDR3 protein
TRBV27,CASSLVTGHTDTQYF
TRBV7-2,CASSLVGAAAGHNTF
TRBV6-5,CASRTGNSPLHF
TRBV3-1/TRBV3-2,CASSQDVGVGSTGELFF
TRBV5-1,CASSQKAGVVVGTQYF
TRBV7-9,CASSLDPRGQLYGYTF
TRBV11-2,CASSLGASGGAVETQYF
TRBV4-2,CASTPYTF
TRBV7-6,CAREVSGSPKSTNEKLFF
TRBV11-3,CASSSPGLAGTQYF
TRBV6-5,CASRIGQGSQPQHF
TRBV5-1,CASSFGQGDGYTF
TRBV2,CASSVQPGRRPYEQYF
TRBV12-3/TRBV12-4,CASSPSGINIQYF
TRBV6-4,CASSATARDEKLFF
TRBV29-1,CSVGANVPPGELFF
TRBV4-1,CASSQDGQARKGYTF
TRBV6-5,CASSYGRAAYGYTF
TRBV6-4,CASSATGSGNEKLFF
TRBV27,CASSPISAGGYNEQFF
TRBV30,CAWSVGGGAGYGYTF
TRBV13,CASSENAGGADTQYF
TRBV2,CASSAHSVQETQYF